Included here is one T cell receptor (beta chain) sequence, with context. The CDR3 extends over 12 amino acids. Trimming took off 3 bases at V and 7 bases at J, with 7 bases between the two ends. Germline-derived CDR1 and CDR2 are SNHLY and FYNNEI. This specimen comes from a study of blood T cell repertoires in COVID-19. Overall study context: Researchers got acute and convalescent COVID-19 samples from the United States, Italy and Spain. The cDNA or gDNA used as material had been derived from T cells, B-cell-depleted T cells, or PBMCs.

Authors' data handling: Estimates of nucleated cell counts were drawn from the amplification of reference gene primers. Some clones are missing from TCRdb's copy, which holds only in-frame ones; the method was immunoSEQ multiplex PCR. The V and J calls and the clone size are those of that table, but D and trimming were determined from the DNA. The profile shows under 250,000 clones, 80% to 95% of them singletons. The sample taken for sequencing was peripheral blood. This receptor was taken from a man in his 60s with COVID-19, enrolled during active disease. The V call is TRBV2, the J call TRBJ1-3; D is unresolved. CDR3 protein: CASSETRNTIYF. CDR3 nucleotide sequence: TGTGCCAGCAGTGAGACAAGGAACACCATATATTTT.